The 9 T cell receptor beta chains in this list originate from one sample, sequenced in a study of CD8+ T cells in alopecia areata. RNA extraction was followed by reverse transcription into cDNA, which acted as the sequencing template. Clones were read by immunoSEQ multiplex PCR, and TCRdb kept only the in-frame ones, dropping some. The profile shows some 100,000 clones, 30% to 40% of them singletons. The sample was CD4+ T cells sorted from blood. These receptors all come from a human donor with alopecia areata.

This clone was counted a few times. The chain is built from TRBV4-1 and TRBJ2-7; 7 bases are shared with TRBD1. After removal of 5 bases from V and 5 bases from J, the junction contained 12 bases not matched to a gene. Germline assignment: CDR1 MGHRA and CDR2 YSYEKL. The length of the CDR3 is 15 residues. CDR3 nucleotides: TGCGCCAGCAGCAAGCCGACAGGGAAGGTTCACGAGCAGTACTTC. Protein sequence: CASSKPTGKVHEQYF.

The gene calls are TRBV7-2 and TRBJ2-2; 7 bases fit TRBD1. V lost 5 bases and J lost 4; bases outside the gene matches: 7. Germline CDR1 reads SGHTA; CDR2 reads FQGNSA. The CDR3 runs to 15 residues. The CDR3 region is CASSRMTGPTGELFF. In nucleotides, the CDR3 is TGTGCCAGCAGCCGAATGACAGGGCCCACCGGGGAGCTGTTTTTT.

This clone was found a few times. The chain carries TRBV7-9 and TRBJ2-5; unclear D gene. V was trimmed by 4 bases and J by 5 bases, leaving 11 bases between them. CDR1 SEHNR and CDR2 FQNEAQ come from the germline V gene (reference sequence). This CDR3 has 13 amino acids. CDR3 amino acids: CASSSSRGETQYF. In DNA form, the CDR3 reads TGTGCCAGCAGCTCGTCCCGTGGGGAGACCCAGTACTTC.

V is TRBV11-2 and J is TRBJ2-5, with D maybe TRBD1 (5 bases). V lost 3 bases to trimming and J lost 5 bases, with 16 bases between them. This CDR3 spans 15 amino acids. CDR1 is SGHAT, CDR2 FQNNGV, per germline. CDR3 region: CASSLASLGVETQYF. As DNA, the CDR3 is TGTGCCAGCAGCTTGGCCTCTTTAGGGGTTGAGACCCAGTACTTC.

This clone was seen a few times. The genes are TRBV7-9 and TRBJ1-1, with a tentative D call TRBD1 (5 bases). Trimming removed 5 bases at V and 5 bases at J, with 15 bases between. Germline V gene sequence: CDR1 SEHNR, CDR2 FQNEAQ (reference sequence). The CDR3 is 14 amino acids. In DNA, the CDR3 is TGTGCCAGCAGCCCAGACCTCCGACAGACTGAAGCTTTCTTT. This sequence encodes CASSPDLRQTEAFF.

This chain connects TRBV29-1 to TRBJ2-7; D ambiguous. V lost 4 bases and J 3 bases, leaving 13 bases between the germline ends. Per the germline V gene, CDR1 is SQVTM and CDR2 is ANQGSEA. This CDR3 has 13 amino acids. The CDR3 sequence: CSVVGRNYYEQYF. Written as DNA, the CDR3 is TGCAGCGTTGTCGGCAGGAATTACTACGAGCAGTACTTC.

The chain recombines TRBV30 with TRBJ2-3; TRBD2 matches 9 bases. The CDR3 has 16 amino acids. Germline V gives CDR1 GTSNPN, CDR2 SVGIG (reference sequence). The ends lost 4 bases at V and 2 bases at J; junction bases unmatched: 10. In DNA form, the CDR3 reads TGTGCCTGGATGGCTCTTCTAGCGGGGACCACAGATACGCAGTATTTT. This translates into CAWMALLAGTTDTQYF.

This sequence joins TRBV30 and TRBJ2-2; D call uncertain. Germline CDR1 is GTSNPN and CDR2 is SVGIG (reference sequence). The CDR3 is made up of 13 amino acids. V was trimmed by 7 bases and J by 7 bases, leaving 16 bases between them. CDR3 protein: CASDRGVSGELFF. The CDR3 DNA sequence: TGTGCCTCAGATAGAGGAGTTAGCGGGGAGCTGTTTTTT.

This clone was observed a handful of times. The V and J genes are TRBV28 and TRBJ1-2, with 9 bases identical to TRBD1. With V trimmed by 6 bases and J by 6 bases, 5 bases remained unmatched. The germline CDR1 and CDR2 sequences are MDHEN and SYDVKM. This CDR3 is built from 13 residues. The CDR3 nucleotides read TGTGCCAGCAGGCCGGGACAGGGAGATGGCTACACCTTC. It specifies CASRPGQGDGYTF.